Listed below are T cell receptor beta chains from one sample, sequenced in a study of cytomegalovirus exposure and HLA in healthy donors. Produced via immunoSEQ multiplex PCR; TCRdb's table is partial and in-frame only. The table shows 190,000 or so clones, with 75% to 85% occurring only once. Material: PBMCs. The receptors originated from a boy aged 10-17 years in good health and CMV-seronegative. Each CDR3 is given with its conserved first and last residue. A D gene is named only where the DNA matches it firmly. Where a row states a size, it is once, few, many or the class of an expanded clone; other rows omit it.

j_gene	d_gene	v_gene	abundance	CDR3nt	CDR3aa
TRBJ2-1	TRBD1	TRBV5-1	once	TGCGCCAGCAGCTTTAGACAGGGGCCCTACAATGAGCAGTTCTTC	CASSFRQGPYNEQFF
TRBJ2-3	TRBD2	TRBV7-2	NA	TGTGCCAGCAGCCCCCGGACTAGCGGGGCAGTCACAGATACGCAGTATTTT	CASSPRTSGAVTDTQYF
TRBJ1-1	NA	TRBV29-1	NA	TGCAGCCTGAAAGGGCAGGGGCCGACTGAAGCTTTCTTT	CSLKGQGPTEAFF
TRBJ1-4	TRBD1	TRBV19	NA	TGTGCCACCGACAGGGTTAAGGGAAAACTGTTTTTT	CATDRVKGKLFF
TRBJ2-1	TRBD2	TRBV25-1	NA	TGTGCCAGCGGGGGACTAGCGGGAATTTCCTACAATGAGCAGTTCTTC	CASGGLAGISYNEQFF
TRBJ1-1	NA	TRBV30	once	TGTGCCTGGAAAATACAGGGCCGGACTGAAGCTTTCTTT	CAWKIQGRTEAFF
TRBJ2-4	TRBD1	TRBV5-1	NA	TGCGCCAGCAGCCCGTGGACAGGGAGGACCAAAAACATTCAGTACTTC	CASSPWTGRTKNIQYF
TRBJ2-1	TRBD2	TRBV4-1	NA	TGCGCCAGCAGCCAAGGGACTAGCGGGAGGTTCTACAATGAGCAGTTCTTC	CASSQGTSGRFYNEQFF
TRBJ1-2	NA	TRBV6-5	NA	TGTGCCAGCAGTTACTCCGAGGTTGGCTATGGCTACACCTTC	CASSYSEVGYGYTF
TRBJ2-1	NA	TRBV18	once	TGTGCCAGCTCACTCGGGACTTCCAGCTCCTACAATGAGCAGTTCTTC	CASSLGTSSSYNEQFF
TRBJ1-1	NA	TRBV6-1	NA	TGTGCCAGCAGTTCAGGACAGAACACTGAAGCTTTCTTT	CASSSGQNTEAFF
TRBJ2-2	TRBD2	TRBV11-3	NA	TGTGCCAGCAGCTTAGATTCCGGGGGGACCGGGGAGCTGTTTTTT	CASSLDSGGTGELFF
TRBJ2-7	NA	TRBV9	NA	TGTGCCAGCGGGGGGCGGGACAGCTTTAGCTCCTACGAGCAGTACTTC	CASGGRDSFSSYEQYF
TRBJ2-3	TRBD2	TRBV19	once	TGTGCCAGTAGTATCAGCTGGGGGGGTGCAGATACGCAGTATTTT	CASSISWGGADTQYF
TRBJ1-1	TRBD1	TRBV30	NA	TGTGCCTGGAGTGTCCCGGGACAGGGGTGGGGTGAAGCTTTCTTT	CAWSVPGQGWGEAFF
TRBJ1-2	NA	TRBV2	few	TGTGCCAGCAGTGGACAGCCTAGGGACTATGGCTACACCTTC	CASSGQPRDYGYTF
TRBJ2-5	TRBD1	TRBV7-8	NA	TGTGCCAGCAGCCTTCGACAGGGTCCAGGAGAGACCCAGTACTTC	CASSLRQGPGETQYF
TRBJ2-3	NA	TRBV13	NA	TGTGCCAGCAGCTTAGGCCTCACAGAAACCCATACGCAGTATTTT	CASSLGLTETHTQYF
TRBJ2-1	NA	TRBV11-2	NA	TGTGCCAGCAGCTCGGACCTTCCAGGAGGCTCCTACAATGAGCAGTTCTTC	CASSSDLPGGSYNEQFF
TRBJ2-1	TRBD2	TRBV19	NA	TGTGCCAGTAGTGCCAGACTAGCGGGCACAACGGAGCAGTTCTTC	CASSARLAGTTEQFF
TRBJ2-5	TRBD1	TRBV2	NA	TGTGCCAGCAGTGACCCGCCGACAGGGGATCGGGAGACCCAGTACTTC	CASSDPPTGDRETQYF
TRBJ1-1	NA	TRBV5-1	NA	TGCGCCAGCAGCTTGGTAGGGGGTACTTCGAACACTGAAGCTTTCTTT	CASSLVGGTSNTEAFF
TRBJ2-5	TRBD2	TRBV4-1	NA	TGCGCCAGCAGCCAAGATAAGTGGGAGGGAGAGACCCAGTACTTC	CASSQDKWEGETQYF
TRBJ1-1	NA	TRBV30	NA	TGTGCCTGGCAAGCGGGGGCGCGGACTGAAGCTTTCTTT	CAWQAGARTEAFF
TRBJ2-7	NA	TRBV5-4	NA	TGTGCCAGCAGCTTCGGGGTGCCCTACGAGCAGTACTTC	CASSFGVPYEQYF
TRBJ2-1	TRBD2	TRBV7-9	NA	TGTGCCAGCAGCTACCTAGCGGGGGACCTCAATGAGCAGTTCTTC	CASSYLAGDLNEQFF
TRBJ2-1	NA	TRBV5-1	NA	TGCGCCAGCAGTTCGGGATACAATGAGCAGTTCTTC	CASSSGYNEQFF
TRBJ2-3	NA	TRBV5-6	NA	TGTGCCAGCAGCTCTGCAGGGGAAATCAGCACAGATACGCAGTATTTT	CASSSAGEISTDTQYF
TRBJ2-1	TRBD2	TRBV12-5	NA	TGTGCTAGTGGTTCTCAACCCGGACTAGCGGGTTACAATGAGCAGTTCTTC	CASGSQPGLAGYNEQFF
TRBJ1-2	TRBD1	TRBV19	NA	TGTGCCAGTAGTGCACAGGGGGCTGACTATGGCTACACCTTC	CASSAQGADYGYTF
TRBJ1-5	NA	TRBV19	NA	TGTGCCTCGACCCAGACTACAGGCAATCAGCCCCAGCATTTT	CASTQTTGNQPQHF
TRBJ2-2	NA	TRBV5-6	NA	TGTGCCAGCCAACCCCTGCAGGGCGGGGTGACCTTTACCGGGGAGCTGTTTTTT	CASQPLQGGVTFTGELFF
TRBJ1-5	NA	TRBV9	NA	TGTGCCAGCAGCGTCTATGGTAGCAATCAGCCCCAGCATTTT	CASSVYGSNQPQHF
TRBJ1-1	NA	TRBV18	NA	TGTGCCAGCTCGCGAGCCAAGGGGTCTGTGAACACTGAAGCTTTCTTT	CASSRAKGSVNTEAFF
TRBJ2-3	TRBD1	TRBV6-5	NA	TGTGCCAGCAGTTACGGGCAGGGGGCAGATACGCAGTATTTT	CASSYGQGADTQYF
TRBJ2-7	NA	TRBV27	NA	TGTGCCAGCAGTTGGGGGAGGCAGGAGGGTTACGAGCAGTACTTC	CASSWGRQEGYEQYF
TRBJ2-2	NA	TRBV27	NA	TGTGCCAGCAGTTTACTCACCGGGGAGCTGTTTTTT	CASSLLTGELFF
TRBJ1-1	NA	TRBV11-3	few	TGTGCCAGCAGCCCAACCCTAATGAGATCCGGGGGTGAAGCTTTCTTT	CASSPTLMRSGGEAFF
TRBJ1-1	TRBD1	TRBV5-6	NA	TGTGCCAGCAGCGCCACGACAGGGTTCACTGAAGCTTTCTTT	CASSATTGFTEAFF
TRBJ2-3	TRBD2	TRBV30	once	TGTGCCTGGAGTGTACCGCGGGGGTACACAGATACGCAGTATTTT	CAWSVPRGYTDTQYF
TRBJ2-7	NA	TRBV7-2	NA	TGTGCCAGCAGCGAACAGGGATTCGAGCAGTACTTC	CASSEQGFEQYF
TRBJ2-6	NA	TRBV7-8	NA	TGTGCCAGCAGCTCCGTGTGGGCAGGCGTCTCTGGGGCCAACGTCCTGACTTTC	CASSSVWAGVSGANVLTF
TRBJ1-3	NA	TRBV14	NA	TGTGCCAGCAGCCCTAATCGGGGCTCTGGAAACACCATATATTTT	CASSPNRGSGNTIYF
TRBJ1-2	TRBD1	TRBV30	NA	TGTGCCTGGATAGGGGCGTCGGGCGGGGGACAGGGACATGGCTACACCTTC	CAWIGASGGGQGHGYTF
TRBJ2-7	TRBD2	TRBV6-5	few	TGTGCCAGCAGTTACTCCTTTAGCGGGAGGTCCGAGCAGTACTTC	CASSYSFSGRSEQYF
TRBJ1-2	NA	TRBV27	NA	TGTGCCAGCAGCCACCCCCCCCCAGGGAGCGGGTTAGTGGGCGGCTACACCTTC	CASSHPPPGSGLVGGYTF
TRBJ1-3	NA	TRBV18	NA	TGTGCCAGCTCCCCCAGACAGGCAGCAAGTGTCGGCGGAAACACCATATATTTT	CASSPRQAASVGGNTIYF
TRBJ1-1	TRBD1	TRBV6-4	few	TGTGCCAGCAGTGAATCGACAGGGGGAAGCACTGAAGCTTTCTTT	CASSESTGGSTEAFF
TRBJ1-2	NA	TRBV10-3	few	TGTGCCATCAGGGCCGAGGAGAGGGAGGGTGGCTACACCTTC	CAIRAEEREGGYTF
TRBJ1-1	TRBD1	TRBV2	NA	TGTGCCAGCACCTACGGACAGGGTGCAATAAACACTGAAGCTTTCTTT	CASTYGQGAINTEAFF
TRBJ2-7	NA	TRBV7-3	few	TGTGCCAGCAGCCGGACCTGGGGAGGAGAGCAGTACTTC	CASSRTWGGEQYF
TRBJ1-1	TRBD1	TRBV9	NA	TGTGCCAGCAGCGTGCCGGGGACAGGCGTCACTGAAGCTTTCTTT	CASSVPGTGVTEAFF
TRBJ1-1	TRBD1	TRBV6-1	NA	TGTGCCAGCAGCCAACAGGGGGGCGGCACTGAAGCTTTCTTT	CASSQQGGGTEAFF